This T cell receptor beta chain is drawn from a study of OX40 agonist ivuxolimab in advanced cancers. Study details: People who had prior anti-PD-1, anti-PD-L1 or anti-CTLA-4 therapy could take part, and 35% to 50% had some. Study outcomes and limitations: Dosing at 0.1 to 3.0 mg/kg was accompanied by clonal expansion of CD4+ and CD8+ blood T cells by week 6.

Clones were sequenced by immunoSEQ multiplex PCR, and TCRdb holds only the in-frame ones, with some missing. The sample lists about 46,000 clones; over 75% were seen once. With 2 bases clipped from V and 0 bases from J, the junction kept 3 bases outside the gene matches. Germline V lookup: CDR1 SEHNR, CDR2 FQNEAQ (reference sequence). This CDR3 contains 16 residues. About this clone: Its antigen is as yet unknown.

The rearrangement uses TRBV7-9 and TRBJ2-2, with 7 bases that match TRBD1. The starting material was CD4+ or CD8+ T cells sorted from blood, obtained in a trial of the OX40 agonist ivuxolimab. This sequence was found in an adult with an advanced solid tumor such as melanoma, head and neck, liver or kidney cancer. CDR3 coding DNA: TGTGCCAGCAGCTTACGGGGACAGCCGAACACCGGGGAGCTGTTTTTT. Its translation: CASSLRGQPNTGELFF.